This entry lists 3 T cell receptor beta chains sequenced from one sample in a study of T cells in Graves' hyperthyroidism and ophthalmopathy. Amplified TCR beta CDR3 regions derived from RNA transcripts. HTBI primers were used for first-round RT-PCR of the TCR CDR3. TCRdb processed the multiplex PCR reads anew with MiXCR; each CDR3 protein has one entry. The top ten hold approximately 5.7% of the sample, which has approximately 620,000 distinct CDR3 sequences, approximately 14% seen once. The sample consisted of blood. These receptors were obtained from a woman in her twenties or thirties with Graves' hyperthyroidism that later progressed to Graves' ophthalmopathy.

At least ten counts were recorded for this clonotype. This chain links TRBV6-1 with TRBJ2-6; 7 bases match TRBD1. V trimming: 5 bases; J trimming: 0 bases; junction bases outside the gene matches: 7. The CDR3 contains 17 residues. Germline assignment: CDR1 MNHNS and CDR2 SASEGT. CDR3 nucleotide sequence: TGTGCCAGCAGTTATCCGGCAGGGGGCTCTGGGGCCAACGTCCTGACTTTC. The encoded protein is CASSYPAGGSGANVLTF.

The CDR3 DNA reads as TGTGCCAGCAGCCAATACCAGGGCAGGGACTATGGCTACACCTTC. Amino acid sequence: CASSQYQGRDYGYTF. The chain is built from TRBV16 and TRBJ1-2; D is perhaps TRBD1 (5 bases). The CDR3 is 15 residues long. V gave up 1 base and J gave up 3 bases, with 12 bases separating them. Germline assignment: CDR1 KGHSY and CDR2 FQNENV.

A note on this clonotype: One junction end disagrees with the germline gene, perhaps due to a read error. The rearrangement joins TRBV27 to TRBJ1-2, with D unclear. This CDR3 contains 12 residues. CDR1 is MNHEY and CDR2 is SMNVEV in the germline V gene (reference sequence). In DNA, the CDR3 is TGTACCAGCAGTCCCTGGGGAGGAGGCTACACCTTC. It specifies CTSSPWGGGYTF.